This T cell receptor (beta chain) was recorded in a study of blood T cell repertoires in COVID-19. Across the whole study: Sample material is recorded as cDNA or gDNA derived from T cells, B-cell-depleted T cells, or PBMCs.

Germline V gene data show CDR1 as MNHEY and CDR2 as SVGEGT. Trimming took 4 bases from V and 0 from J; bases not matched to a gene: 3. This CDR3 has 16 residues. In the study's own analysis: Amplified reference gene primers provided the basis for estimating nucleated cell counts. The table came from immunoSEQ multiplex PCR; TCRdb's copy has only in-frame clones and leaves some out. V and J calls and clone size are those listed in that table; D and trimming were worked out from the DNA. The sample carries roughly 190,000 clones, about 86% recorded once. This sequence originates from a man aged 45-65 years with active or convalescent COVID-19. The chain carries TRBV6-2 or TRBV6-3 and TRBJ1-5; 10 bases agree with TRBD1. The sample comprised peripheral blood. CDR3 amino acids: CASSSRTGGSNQPQHF. The CDR3 coding sequence is TGTGCCAGCAGTTCTCGGACAGGGGGTAGCAATCAGCCCCAGCATTTT.